One sample yielded the 21 T cell receptor beta chains listed below, sequenced in a study of beta chain features in type 1 diabetes. TCRB transcripts that were expressed got sequenced, as all of the isolated RNA had been reverse transcribed. Profiling relied on immunoSEQ multiplex PCR, and the TCRdb table lists in-frame clones only, not all of them. The sample gives roughly 300,000 clones, about 13% of which show up once; roughly 0.018% is in the top ten. These receptors are not linked to any known antigen. Study conclusions and caveats: Among patients with Type 1 diabetes, TCRB CDR3s were moderately but significantly shorter in every one of the four CD4+ subsets.

Sequencing was performed on naive CD4+ T cells from blood. All receptors come from a man younger than 40 with type 1 diabetes.

This clone was seen more than once but under ten times. The rearrangement uses TRBV9 and TRBJ2-7; 8 positions agree with TRBD2. V was pared by 1 base and J by 5 bases, with 8 bases of the junction left unmatched. CDR1 SGDLS and CDR2 YYNGEE come from the germline V gene. There are 15 residues in the CDR3. The CDR3 is CASSVQSGSSHEQYF. The DNA of the CDR3 is TGTGCCAGCAGCGTACAAAGCGGGAGTTCCCACGAGCAGTACTTC.

This clone has only a few counts. The rearrangement links TRBV7-2 to TRBJ1-5, with D perhaps matching TRBD1 (6 bases). Germline V gives CDR1 SGHTA, CDR2 FQGNSA. This CDR3 is 13 amino acids long. V gave up 5 bases and J gave up 6 bases, with 11 bases separating them. CDR3 sequence: CASSLNRVQPQHF. DNA for the CDR3: TGTGCCAGCAGCCTTAACAGGGTTCAGCCCCAGCATTTT.

In DNA, the CDR3 is TGTGCCTGGAGCTCCCCCATGCGGGCTTTTGATGGCGAGCAGTACTTC. The encoded protein is CAWSSPMRAFDGEQYF. The gene calls are TRBV30 and TRBJ2-7; tentative D call: TRBD2 (5 bases). V was clipped by 3 bases and J by 6 bases, with 24 bases between them. In germline, CDR1 is GTSNPN, CDR2 SVGIG (reference sequence). The CDR3 has 16 residues.

This clone is a singleton in its sample. V gene TRBV18 combines with J gene TRBJ2-7; 7 bases map to TRBD1. The V gene's germline CDR1 is KGHSH and CDR2 LQKENI. The CDR3 has 13 amino acids. The trim removed 1 base at V and 6 bases at J, leaving 3 bases unmatched. CDR3 nucleotides: TGTGCCAGCTCACCACGGACAGGCTTCGAGCAGTACTTC. It encodes CASSPRTGFEQYF.

This clone was seen only a few times. The rearrangement links TRBV7-2 to TRBJ1-5; no firm D call. Trimming took off 5 bases at V and 4 bases at J, with 15 bases between the two ends. CDR3 length equals 15 residues. The germline gives CDR1 SGHTA, CDR2 FQGNSA. The CDR3 region is CASSGPRLLNQPQHF. For the CDR3, the DNA is TGTGCCAGCAGCGGCCCGAGACTGCTTAATCAGCCCCAGCATTTT.

A few counts support this clone. The V call is TRBV14, the J call TRBJ1-6; D is perhaps TRBD1 (5 bases). CDR1 is SGHDN, CDR2 FVKESK, per germline. The V end lost 5 bases, the J end lost 13 bases, and 12 bases lay between the germline ends. The CDR3 extends over 12 amino acids. CDR3 DNA sequence: TGTGCCAGCAGCTTCGACAGTCGGCCCCTCCACTTT. This translates into CASSFDSRPLHF.

This clone has more than one count but fewer than ten. The rearrangement links TRBV7-9 to TRBJ1-4; a possible D gene is TRBD1 (6 bases). The CDR3 loop spans 14 amino acids. Germline-derived CDR1 and CDR2 are SEHNR and FQNEAQ (reference sequence). V gave up 4 bases and J gave up 5 bases, with 11 bases separating them. In nucleotides, the CDR3 is TGTGCCAGCAGCTCCGACAGGAGAAATGAAAAACTGTTTTTT. It translates to CASSSDRRNEKLFF.

The J gene is TRBJ2-2, the V gene TRBV6-6; 9 bases align to TRBD2. This CDR3 is built from 15 residues. CDR1 and CDR2 (germline): MNHNY, SVGAGI (reference sequence). V lost 4 bases, J lost 5 bases, and 5 bases stayed unmatched. As DNA, the CDR3 is TGTGCCAGCAGTTTAGCGGGAGAAAGTACCGGGGAGCTGTTTTTT. The encoded protein is CASSLAGESTGELFF.

V is TRBV19 and J is TRBJ1-5; 7 bases line up with TRBD1. The germline V gene has CDR1 LNHDA and CDR2 SQIVND (reference sequence). This CDR3 spans 16 amino acids. V lost 6 bases and J lost 1; bases outside the gene matches: 9. The CDR3: CASSATGARSNQPQHF. CDR3 DNA: TGTGCCAGTAGCGCTACAGGGGCCAGAAGCAATCAGCCCCAGCATTTT.

The V gene is TRBV15, the J gene TRBJ2-6, with 8 positions matching TRBD1. CDR3 size: 17 residues. CDR1 and CDR2 (germline): LNHNV, YYDKDF (reference sequence). Trimming at V came to 1 base and at J to 2 bases, leaving 4 bases not matched to a gene. CDR3 sequence (DNA): TGTGCCACCAGCAGAGGACAGGGGAGGACTGGGGCCAACGTCCTGACTTTC. Translating gives CATSRGQGRTGANVLTF.

The genes are TRBV28 and TRBJ2-7; TRBD1 might be the D (6 bases). V dropped 6 bases and J dropped 3 bases, with 9 bases sitting between them. The CDR3 has 12 residues. Looked up from germline, CDR1 is MDHEN and CDR2 is SYDVKM. The CDR3 DNA sequence: TGTGCCAGCAGATCACAGGGCTACGAGCAGTACTTC. As protein: CASRSQGYEQYF.

A remark on this clone: This specimen includes other DNA sequences encoding the same CDR3. The chain combines TRBV6-5 with TRBJ2-7, with D perhaps matching TRBD1 (5 bases). The CDR3 has 14 amino acids. The germline V gene has CDR1 MNHEY and CDR2 SVGAGI. Deletions cut 0 bases from V and 2 bases from J, with 8 bases between. The CDR3 DNA follows: TGTGCCAGCAGTTACTCGAGGACAACCTACGAGCAGTACTTC. The encoded protein is CASSYSRTTYEQYF.

The J gene is TRBJ1-1, the V gene TRBV29-1; TRBD1 might be the D (6 bases). Germline V CDR1 and CDR2: SQVTM, ANQGSEA. The CDR3 has 14 amino acids. The ends were cut back, 4 bases at V and 1 base at J, with 13 bases in the middle. DNA for the CDR3: TGCAGCGTTGCCCCGACAGGATGGAACACTGAAGCTTTCTTT. It encodes CSVAPTGWNTEAFF.

This clone appeared a few times. V is TRBV5-1 and J is TRBJ2-3; TRBD1 matches at 10 bases. Germline values: CDR1 SGHRS, CDR2 YFSETQ. V shed 0 bases, J shed 6 bases, and the junction held 4 bases outside the gene matches. The CDR3 spans 15 residues. CDR3 DNA: TGCGCCAGCAGCTTGGGGGGACAGGGGCAGGATACGCAGTATTTT. Protein product: CASSLGGQGQDTQYF.

V and J are TRBV6-4 and TRBJ1-1, with unresolved D. Germline lookup yields CDR1 MRHNA and CDR2 SNTAGT. The CDR3 contains 13 residues. V shed 2 bases and J shed 0 bases, with 4 bases lying between them. The DNA of the CDR3 is TGTGCCAGCAGTGACCAGATGAACACTGAAGCTTTCTTT. Translating it yields CASSDQMNTEAFF.

V usage is TRBV28 and J usage is TRBJ2-3, with 8 bases that match TRBD2. The germline V gene encodes CDR1 MDHEN and CDR2 SYDVKM. Trimming cost V 5 bases and J 2 bases; bases outside gene matches: 15. This CDR3 region has 18 residues. This chain's CDR3 is CASSPRRGREAITDTQYF. The CDR3 DNA sequence: TGTGCCAGCAGTCCCCGGAGAGGGCGGGAGGCCATCACAGATACGCAGTATTTT. The entire variable domain, with the rest obtained from reference TRBV28 and TRBJ2-3, is as follows: DVKVTQSSRYLVKRTGEKVFLECVQDMDHENMFWYRQDPGLGLRLIYFSYDVKMKEKGDIPEGYSVSREKKERFSLILESASTNQTSMYLCASSPRRGREAITDTQYFGPGTRLTVL.

V and J are TRBV4-3 and TRBJ2-7, with 13 positions matching TRBD2. The V segment lost 8 bases and the J segment 4 bases; nucleotides outside the gene matches: 5. CDR3 length: 14 residues. Per the germline V gene, CDR1 is LGHNA and CDR2 is YSLEER. The CDR3 coding sequence is TGCGCCAGCGCAAGGACTAGCGGGAGATACGAGCAGTACTTC. It translates to CASARTSGRYEQYF.

This rearrangement joins TRBV5-1 to TRBJ2-1; 11 bases fit TRBD2. The CDR3 is 15 amino acids. V gave up 0 bases and J gave up 5 bases; unmatched junction bases: 1. Germline V CDR1 and CDR2: SGHRS, YFSETQ. The CDR3 region is CASSLVLAGDNEQFF. The CDR3 DNA is TGCGCCAGCAGCTTGGTACTAGCGGGAGACAATGAGCAGTTCTTC.

Only a few counts were recorded for this clone. The chain couples TRBV7-6 to TRBJ2-3; D possibly corresponds to TRBD2 (5 bases). This CDR3 is 14 amino acids long. V was shortened by 4 bases and J by 8 bases, with 16 bases between the two germline ends. CDR1 and CDR2 from the germline V gene are SGHVS and FNYEAQ. The CDR3 DNA is TGTGCCAGCAGCTCCGGACTGCCGGAGACTACGCAGTATTTT. Translating it yields CASSSGLPETTQYF. Looking up the rest from reference TRBV7-6 and TRBJ2-3 gives the full variable domain: GAGVSQSPRYKVTKRGQDVALRCDPISGHVSLYWYRQALGQGPEFLTYFNYEAQQDKSGLPNDRFSAERPEGSISTLTIQRTEQRDSAMYRCASSSGLPETTQYFGPGTRLTVL.

The chain joins TRBV5-4 to TRBJ2-2, with TRBD2 matching 10 bases. This CDR3 spans 17 amino acids. Germline-derived CDR1 and CDR2 are SGHNT and YYREEE (reference sequence). The trim removed 1 base at V and 7 bases at J, leaving 10 bases unmatched. The CDR3 protein is CASSLTSGKGYGGELFF. CDR3 coding DNA: TGTGCCAGCAGCTTGACTAGCGGGAAGGGCTATGGCGGGGAGCTGTTTTTT. The full variable domain, rest sourced from reference TRBV5-4 and TRBJ2-2, is ETGVTQSPTHLIKTRGQQVTLRCSSQSGHNTVSWYQQALGQGPQFIFQYYREEENGRGNFPPRFSGLQFPNYSSELNVNALELDDSALYLCASSLTSGKGYGGELFFGEGSRLTVL.

This clone has a handful of counts. The V call is TRBV11-2, the J call TRBJ2-3; D possibly corresponds to TRBD2 (6 bases). Germline V gives CDR1 SGHAT, CDR2 FQNNGV. V shed 5 bases and J shed 6 bases, with 15 bases lying between them. The CDR3 spans 14 residues. The CDR3 bases are TGTGCCAGCAGCCTGTCCCCAGGGAGGGATACGCAGTATTTT. Translated: CASSLSPGRDTQYF. Complete variable domain (other parts from reference TRBV11-2 and TRBJ2-3): EAGVAQSPRYKIIEKRQSVAFWCNPISGHATLYWYQQILGQGPKLLIQFQNNGVVDDSQLPKDRFSAERLKGVDSTLKIQPAKLEDSAVYLCASSLSPGRDTQYFGPGTRLTVL.